This is a list of T cell receptor beta chains from one sample in a study of cytomegalovirus exposure and HLA in healthy donors. TCRdb's table, derived via immunoSEQ multiplex PCR, lists solely in-frame clones and lacks some. The sample lists about 140,000 clones, more than 70% occurring once. Input material: PBMCs. These receptors came from a man over 45 in good health and CMV-seronegative. Both conserved end residues are part of each CDR3. The D gene is left open where the match is weak. Clone size is shown for a subset of rows, as once, few, many or a class of expanded clone.

>TRBJ1-1|TRBV7-2|-|-|17
CASSLVGGLRRNTEAFF
TGTGCCAGCAGCTTAGTCGGGGGGCTAAGGAGGAACACTGAAGCTTTCTTT
>TRBJ1-3|TRBV18|TRBD1|-|16
CASSSGQVDSGNTIYF
TGTGCCAGCTCATCGGGACAGGTTGACTCTGGAAACACCATATATTTT
>TRBJ2-3|TRBV6-1|-|few|14
CASSEAGAADTQYF
TGTGCCAGCAGTGAAGCTGGGGCCGCAGATACGCAGTATTTT
>TRBJ2-2|TRBV7-3|-|-|16
CASSLAGAANTGELFF
TGTGCCAGCAGCTTAGCGGGGGCCGCGAACACCGGGGAGCTGTTTTTT
>TRBJ2-5|TRBV7-9|-|-|13
CASRSGDQETQYF
TGTGCCAGCAGGTCAGGGGACCAAGAGACCCAGTACTTC
>TRBJ2-1|TRBV5-1|TRBD2|-|18
CASSLVPSGSFSYNEQFF
TGCGCCAGCAGCTTGGTTCCCAGCGGGAGCTTCTCCTACAATGAGCAGTTCTTC
>TRBJ2-5|TRBV27|-|-|16
CASSPGLGKEVETQYF
TGTGCCAGCAGTCCGGGACTTGGGAAAGAGGTGGAGACCCAGTACTTC
>TRBJ1-2|TRBV5-6|-|once|12
CASSRGQRGYTF
TGTGCCAGCAGCCGCGGACAGCGGGGCTACACCTTC
>TRBJ2-5|TRBV12-5|TRBD1|-|15
CASGSGTGIAKTQYF
TGTGCTAGTGGTTCGGGGACAGGGATTGCGAAGACCCAGTACTTC
>TRBJ2-2|TRBV5-4|TRBD2|-|17
CASSPLTSGRSTGELFF
TGTGCCAGCAGCCCGTTGACTAGCGGGCGAAGCACCGGGGAGCTGTTTTTT
>TRBJ1-6|TRBV5-6|-|-|14
CASSLWQGGSPLHF
TGTGCCAGCAGCTTGTGGCAGGGTGGGTCACCCCTCCACTTT
>TRBJ2-3|TRBV15|-|-|13
CATSRDTADTQYF
TGTGCCACCAGCAGAGATACGGCAGATACGCAGTATTTT
>TRBJ2-7|TRBV27|-|-|13
CASSPVVSYEQYF
TGTGCCAGCAGTCCCGTCGTCTCCTACGAGCAGTACTTC
>TRBJ2-3|TRBV7-9|-|-|15
CASTSDRWFGDTQYF
TGTGCCAGCACCTCGGACAGATGGTTTGGGGATACGCAGTATTTT
>TRBJ2-3|TRBV29-1|-|-|13
CSALTGDTDTQYF
TGCAGCGCTCTAACCGGGGACACAGATACGCAGTATTTT
>TRBJ2-7|TRBV10-1|-|-|14
CASSESARVYEQYF
TGCGCCAGCAGTGAGTCGGCCAGGGTCTACGAGCAGTACTTC
>TRBJ1-1|TRBV11-2|-|-|15
CASSLEGTRGTEAFF
TGTGCCAGCAGCTTAGAGGGGACCAGGGGAACTGAAGCTTTCTTT
>TRBJ2-5|TRBV6-9|TRBD1|few|18
CASSYGLGTGGQEETQYF
TGTGCCAGCAGCTATGGACTCGGGACAGGGGGTCAGGAAGAGACCCAGTACTTC
>TRBJ2-7|TRBV5-1|TRBD2|-|15
CASSFAGGGRVEQYF
TGCGCCAGCAGCTTTGCCGGGGGGGGTCGGGTCGAGCAGTACTTC
>TRBJ1-1|TRBV6-5|-|few|13
CASSYTGNTEAFF
TGTGCCAGCAGTTATACAGGGAACACTGAAGCTTTCTTT
>TRBJ1-3|TRBV6-1|TRBD1|-|14
CASSLDRAGNTIYF
TGTGCCAGCAGTCTTGACAGGGCTGGAAACACCATATATTTT
>TRBJ1-2|TRBV5-1|-|-|15
CASSLGVTANYGYTF
TGCGCCAGCAGCCTGGGGGTAACAGCCAACTATGGCTACACCTTC
>TRBJ2-7|TRBV6-4|-|few|14
CASWGDLSSYEQYF
TGTGCCAGCTGGGGAGACTTGAGCTCCTACGAGCAGTACTTC
>TRBJ1-5|TRBV2|-|-|13
CASRAGGNQPQHF
TGTGCCAGCAGAGCAGGGGGCAATCAGCCCCAGCATTTT
>TRBJ1-2|TRBV7-9|TRBD1|-|16
CASSPPDGDRGRGYTF
TGTGCCAGCAGCCCGCCAGACGGGGACAGGGGACGTGGCTACACCTTC
>TRBJ1-2|TRBV4-1|TRBD1|-|20
CASSQAPAGTGGASGDGHTF
TGCGCCAGCAGCCAAGCACCTGCCGGGACAGGGGGCGCCTCGGGGGATGGACACACCTTC
>TRBJ1-6|TRBV7-8|-|-|17
CASSLSQEPSYNSPLHF
TGTGCCAGCAGCTTAAGCCAGGAACCCTCCTATAATTCACCCCTCCACTTT
>TRBJ2-3|TRBV21-1|-|-|18
CASSKTTGGRAHTDTQYF
TGTGCCAGCAGCAAAACCACTGGCGGGAGGGCCCACACAGATACGCAGTATTTT
>TRBJ2-1|TRBV6-6|TRBD2|few|14
CASSLAGVHNEQFF
TGTGCCAGCAGTTTAGCGGGAGTACACAATGAGCAGTTCTTC
>TRBJ2-3|TRBV5-4|-|-|15
CASSLGGGRFGTQYF
TGTGCCAGCAGCTTGGGGGGGGGCCGTTTCGGTACGCAGTATTTT
>TRBJ2-1|TRBV6-1|TRBD2|few|15
CATEPMTSEYNEQFF
TGTGCCACCGAGCCTATGACTAGCGAATACAATGAGCAGTTCTTC
>TRBJ2-3|TRBV11-1|-|once|12
CASSPSTDTQYF
TGTGCCAGCAGCCCTAGCACAGATACGCAGTATTTT
>TRBJ2-1|TRBV9|TRBD2|-|16
CASSVGSTSGRNEQFF
TGTGCCAGCAGCGTAGGATCCACTAGCGGGAGGAATGAGCAGTTCTTC
>TRBJ2-4|TRBV27|-|-|15
CASRSGQVAKNIQYF
TGTGCCAGCAGATCGGGACAAGTAGCCAAAAACATTCAGTACTTC
>TRBJ2-7|TRBV28|-|-|15
CASSKPGLSTYEQYF
TGTGCCAGCAGTAAACCGGGACTCTCCACCTACGAGCAGTACTTC
>TRBJ2-7|TRBV5-1|TRBD1|-|14
CASRAGQDGLEQYF
TGCGCCAGCAGAGCCGGACAGGACGGGCTCGAGCAGTACTTC
>TRBJ2-7|TRBV6-1|TRBD2|-|14
CASSDVGGSYEQYF
TGTGCCAGCAGTGACGTGGGCGGGAGTTACGAGCAGTACTTC
>TRBJ2-1|TRBV5-4|TRBD1|once|15
CASSLAGGLYNEQFF
TGTGCCAGCAGCTTAGCAGGGGGCCTCTACAATGAGCAGTTCTTC
>TRBJ1-5|TRBV27|-|few|14
CASSLIQGDQPQHF
TGTGCCAGCAGTTTGATTCAGGGCGACCAGCCCCAGCATTTT
>TRBJ1-1|TRBV27|-|-|15
CASSLGVSGVTEAFF
TGTGCCAGCAGTTTAGGGGTTTCGGGAGTCACTGAAGCTTTCTTT
>TRBJ1-1|TRBV5-1|-|few|14
CASSLDRENTEAFF
TGCGCCAGCAGCTTGGATCGGGAGAACACTGAAGCTTTCTTT
>TRBJ2-1|TRBV7-3|TRBD1|-|15
CASSLTRTGTNEQFF
TGTGCCAGCAGCTTAACGAGGACAGGGACCAATGAGCAGTTCTTC
>TRBJ2-7|TRBV23-1|TRBD1|once|13
CASSAQGTLEQYF
TGCGCCAGCAGTGCACAGGGGACCCTCGAGCAGTACTTC
>TRBJ1-1|TRBV15|-|-|13
CATMNHMNTEAFF
TGTGCCACCATGAACCACATGAACACTGAAGCTTTCTTT
>TRBJ1-2|TRBV27|-|-|14
CASSLLGPGKGYTF
TGTGCCAGCAGTTTATTAGGGCCGGGGAAGGGCTACACCTTC
>TRBJ1-1|TRBV6-5|TRBD1|few|13
CASRGQGYTEAFF
TGTGCCAGCAGAGGACAGGGGTACACTGAAGCTTTCTTT
>TRBJ2-2|TRBV27|-|-|12
CASCTGTGELFF
TGTGCCAGCTGCACGGGCACCGGGGAGCTGTTTTTT
>TRBJ2-7|TRBV30|-|-|11
CAWSVAPWQYF
TGTGCCTGGAGTGTAGCCCCCTGGCAGTACTTC
>TRBJ1-1|TRBV28|TRBD1|-|19
CASSFETGQGLIESTEAFF
TGTGCCAGCAGTTTCGAGACGGGACAGGGTTTAATCGAATCCACTGAAGCTTTCTTT